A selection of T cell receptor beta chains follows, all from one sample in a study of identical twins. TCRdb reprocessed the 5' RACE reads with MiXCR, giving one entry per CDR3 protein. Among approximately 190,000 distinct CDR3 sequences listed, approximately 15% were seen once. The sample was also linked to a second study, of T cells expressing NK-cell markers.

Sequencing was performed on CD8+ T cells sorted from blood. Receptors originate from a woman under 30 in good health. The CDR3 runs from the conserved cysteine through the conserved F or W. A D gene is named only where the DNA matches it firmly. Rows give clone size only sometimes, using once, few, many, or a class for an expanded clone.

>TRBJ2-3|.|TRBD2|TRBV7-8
CASSSPIPLAGGLGDTQYF
TGTGCCAGCAGCTCCCCGATCCCACTAGCGGGGGGGTTAGGAGATACGCAGTATTTT
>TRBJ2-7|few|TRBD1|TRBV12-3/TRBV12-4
CASRGGQGAYEQYF
TGTGCCAGCCGAGGGGGACAGGGGGCCTACGAGCAGTACTTC
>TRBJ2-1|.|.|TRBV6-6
CASSPLGGRLGNEQFF
TGTGCCAGCAGTCCCCTAGGGGGGAGGCTAGGCAATGAGCAGTTCTTC
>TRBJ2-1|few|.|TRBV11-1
CASSLGAEGPRSYNEQFF
TGTGCCAGCAGCTTGGGGGCGGAGGGGCCCCGCTCCTACAATGAGCAGTTCTTC
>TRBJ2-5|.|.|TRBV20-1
CSARGPTGIQETQYF
TGCAGTGCTAGGGGACCTACGGGTATACAAGAGACCCAGTACTTC
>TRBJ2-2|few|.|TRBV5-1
CASSPVEGRPGELFF
TGCGCCAGCAGCCCTGTGGAAGGAAGGCCCGGGGAGCTGTTTTTT
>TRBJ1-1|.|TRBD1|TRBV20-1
CSAGTGEAFF
TGCAGTGCTGGGACAGGGGAAGCTTTCTTT
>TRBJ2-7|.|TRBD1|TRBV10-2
CASSEWDRVGEQYF
TGCGCCAGCAGTGAGTGGGACAGGGTGGGCGAGCAGTACTTC
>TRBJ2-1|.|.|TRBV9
CASTAAGVLDEQFF
TGTGCCAGCACCGCGGCCGGAGTCCTCGATGAGCAGTTCTTC
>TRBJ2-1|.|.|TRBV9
CASSVDGGNNEQFF
TGTGCCAGCAGCGTAGACGGCGGAAACAATGAGCAGTTCTTC
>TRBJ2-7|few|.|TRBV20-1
CSAKRHETYEQYF
TGCAGTGCTAAACGGCACGAGACCTACGAGCAGTACTTC
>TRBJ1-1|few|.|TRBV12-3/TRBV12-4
CASSPSGHNTEAFF
TGTGCCAGCAGTCCCTCGGGACATAACACTGAAGCTTTCTTT
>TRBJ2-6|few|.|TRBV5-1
CASSRDTGSVGANVLTF
TGCGCCAGCAGCCGGGACACGGGTTCGGTAGGGGCCAACGTCCTGACTTTC
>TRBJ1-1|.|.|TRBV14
CASSLTRGDEAFF
TGTGCCAGCAGCCTAACGAGGGGTGATGAAGCTTTCTTT
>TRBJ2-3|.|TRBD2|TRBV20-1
CSARRAGEGTDTQYF
TGCAGTGCTAGACGGGCGGGAGAAGGCACAGATACGCAGTATTTT
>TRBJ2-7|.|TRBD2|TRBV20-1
CSARDRSGGSRLAGGGYEQYF
TGCAGTGCTAGAGATAGGAGCGGGGGGTCGCGACTAGCGGGAGGAGGGTACGAGCAGTACTTC
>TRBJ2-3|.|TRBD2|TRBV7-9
CASSSWRESTDTQYF
TGTGCCAGCAGCTCTTGGCGGGAGAGCACAGATACGCAGTATTTT
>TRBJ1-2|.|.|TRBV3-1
CASSQPRTANYGYTF
TGTGCCAGCAGCCAACCTCGTACGGCTAACTATGGCTACACCTTC
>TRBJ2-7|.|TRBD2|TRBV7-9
CASSFFGGENSYEQYF
TGTGCCAGCAGCTTCTTCGGGGGGGAGAATTCCTACGAGCAGTACTTC
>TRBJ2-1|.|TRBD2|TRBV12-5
CASGPGLAAYNEQFF
TGTGCTAGTGGACCCGGACTAGCGGCTTACAATGAGCAGTTCTTC
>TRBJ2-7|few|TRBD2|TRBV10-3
CAISDATSGSYEQYF
TGTGCCATCAGTGATGCGACTAGCGGGTCCTACGAGCAGTACTTC
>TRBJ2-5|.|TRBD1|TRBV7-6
CASSLGQGARETQYF
TGTGCCAGCAGCTTAGGACAGGGGGCTAGGGAGACCCAGTACTTC
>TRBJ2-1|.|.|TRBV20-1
CSASPGTLQFF
TGCAGTGCGAGTCCCGGGACGTTACAGTTCTTC
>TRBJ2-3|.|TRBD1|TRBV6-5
CASSYPRDRGPLTDTQYF
TGTGCCAGCAGTTACCCTAGGGACAGGGGGCCACTCACAGATACGCAGTATTTT
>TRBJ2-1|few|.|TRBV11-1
CASSLVGDGEVTPYNEQFF
TGTGCCAGCAGCTTAGTAGGGGACGGAGAGGTGACCCCCTACAATGAGCAGTTCTTC
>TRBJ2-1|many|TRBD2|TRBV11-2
CASSLVLAGTYNEQFF
TGTGCCAGCAGCTTAGTGCTAGCGGGTACTTACAATGAGCAGTTCTTC
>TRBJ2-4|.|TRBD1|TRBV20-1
CSVPGTGSKNIQYF
TGCAGTGTCCCCGGGACAGGGTCGAAAAACATTCAGTACTTC
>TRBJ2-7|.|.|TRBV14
CASSQYRLLAPHEQYF
TGTGCCAGCAGCCAATATCGACTACTAGCTCCCCACGAGCAGTACTTC
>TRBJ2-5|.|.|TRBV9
CASSASGDEGETQYF
TGTGCCAGCAGCGCCTCAGGGGATGAGGGTGAGACCCAGTACTTC
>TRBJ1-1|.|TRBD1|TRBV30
CAWREGTGRTEAFF
TGTGCCTGGAGAGAAGGGACAGGGCGGACTGAAGCTTTCTTT
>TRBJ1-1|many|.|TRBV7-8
CASSLVGEAFF
TGCGCCAGCAGCTTGGTGGGTGAAGCTTTCTTT
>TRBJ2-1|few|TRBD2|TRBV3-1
CASSLGRGGFNEQFF
TGTGCCAGCAGCCTAGGACGGGGGGGCTTCAATGAGCAGTTCTTC
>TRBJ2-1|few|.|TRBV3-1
CASSPENYNEQFF
TGTGCCAGCAGCCCCGAGAACTACAATGAGCAGTTCTTC
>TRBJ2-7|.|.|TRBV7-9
CASSLFQDRSSYEQYF
TGTGCCAGCAGCTTATTCCAGGACCGAAGCTCCTACGAGCAGTACTTC
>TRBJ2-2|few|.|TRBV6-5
CASSYGVAVNTGELFF
TGTGCCAGCAGTTACGGGGTAGCGGTAAACACCGGGGAGCTGTTTTTT
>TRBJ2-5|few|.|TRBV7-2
CASSEPMRETQYF
TGTGCCAGCAGCGAACCCATGAGGGAGACCCAGTACTTC
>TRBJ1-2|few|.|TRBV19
CATYRAGIYGYTF
TGTGCCACTTACAGGGCCGGGATCTATGGCTACACCTTC
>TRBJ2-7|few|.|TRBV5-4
CASSFRGGYEQYF
TGTGCCAGCAGCTTTAGGGGGGGCTACGAGCAGTACTTC
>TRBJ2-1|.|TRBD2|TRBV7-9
CASSLGRGGSLDEQFF
TGTGCCAGCAGCTTAGGCCGGGGGGGATCTTTGGATGAGCAGTTCTTC
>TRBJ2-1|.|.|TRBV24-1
CATSDLVGNEQFF
TGTGCCACCAGTGATTTGGTGGGAAATGAGCAGTTCTTC
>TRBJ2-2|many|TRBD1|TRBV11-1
CASSLGDPGQLETGELFF
TGTGCCAGCAGCTTAGGCGACCCGGGACAGCTGGAGACCGGGGAGCTGTTTTTT
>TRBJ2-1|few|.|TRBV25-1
CASSSSAEQFF
TGTGCCAGCAGTAGTTCCGCTGAGCAGTTCTTC
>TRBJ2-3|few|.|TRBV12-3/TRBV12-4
CASSLGGAPDTQYF
TGTGCCAGCAGTCTTGGGGGAGCCCCAGATACGCAGTATTTT
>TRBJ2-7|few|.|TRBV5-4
CASSLESGEQYF
TGTGCCAGCAGCTTGGAGTCGGGAGAGCAGTACTTC
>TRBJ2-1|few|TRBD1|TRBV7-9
CAWTGTDNEQFF
TGTGCCTGGACCGGGACAGACAATGAGCAGTTCTTC
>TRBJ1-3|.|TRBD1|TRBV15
CATSSDRGSGNTIYF
TGTGCCACCAGCAGCGACAGGGGCTCTGGAAACACCATATATTTT
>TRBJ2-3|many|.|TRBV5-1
CASTAPGTDTQYF
TGCGCCAGCACGGCCCCAGGGACAGATACGCAGTATTTT
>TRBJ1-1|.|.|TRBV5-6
CASSVGTFSRGAFF
TGTGCCAGCAGCGTTGGGACATTCTCCCGTGGAGCTTTCTTT
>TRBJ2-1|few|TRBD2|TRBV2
CASPPGLATNNEQFF
TGTGCCAGCCCACCGGGACTAGCGACAAACAATGAGCAGTTCTTC
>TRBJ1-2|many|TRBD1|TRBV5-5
CASRMTGEANYGYTF
TGTGCCAGCAGAATGACAGGGGAGGCTAACTATGGCTACACCTTC
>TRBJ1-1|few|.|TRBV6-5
CASSSVGLTEAFF
TGTGCCAGCAGTTCGGTGGGGCTCACTGAAGCTTTCTTT
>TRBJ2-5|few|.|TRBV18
CASSPPTQETQYF
TGTGCCAGCTCACCACCTACACAAGAGACCCAGTACTTC
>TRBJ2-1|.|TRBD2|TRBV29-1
CSVEGLAGNYEQFF
TGCAGCGTTGAGGGACTAGCGGGGAACTATGAGCAGTTCTTC
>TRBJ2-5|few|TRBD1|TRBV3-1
CASSQYRGLYQETQYF
TGTGCCAGCAGCCAATACAGGGGCCTGTACCAAGAGACCCAGTACTTC
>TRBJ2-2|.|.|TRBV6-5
CASSSQTSTNTGELFF
TGTGCCAGCAGTTCCCAGACTTCAACGAACACCGGGGAGCTGTTTTTT
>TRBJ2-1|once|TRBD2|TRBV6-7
CACSSETSGSTLYNEQFF
TGTGCCTGCAGTTCTGAGACTAGCGGGAGCACCCTCTACAATGAGCAGTTCTTC
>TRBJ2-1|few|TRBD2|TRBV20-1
CSARGTRPGLATYNEQFF
TGCAGTGCTAGAGGCACGAGACCGGGACTAGCGACCTACAATGAGCAGTTCTTC
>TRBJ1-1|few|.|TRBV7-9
CASRATGPNTEAFF
TGTGCCAGCAGGGCCACAGGCCCGAACACTGAAGCTTTCTTT